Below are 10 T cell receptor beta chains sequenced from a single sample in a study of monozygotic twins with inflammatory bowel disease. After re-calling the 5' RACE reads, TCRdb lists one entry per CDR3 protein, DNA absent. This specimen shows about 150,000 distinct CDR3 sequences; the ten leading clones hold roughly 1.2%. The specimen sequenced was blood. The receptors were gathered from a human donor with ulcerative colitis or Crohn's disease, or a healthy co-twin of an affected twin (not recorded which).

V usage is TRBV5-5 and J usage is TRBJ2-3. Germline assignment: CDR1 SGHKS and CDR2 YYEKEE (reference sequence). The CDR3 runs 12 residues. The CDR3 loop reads CASSLQGDTQYF.

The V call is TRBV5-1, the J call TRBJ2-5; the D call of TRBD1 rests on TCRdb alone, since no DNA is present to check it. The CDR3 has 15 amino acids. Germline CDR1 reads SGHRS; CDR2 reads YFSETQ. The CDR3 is CASSPYQGAEETQYF.

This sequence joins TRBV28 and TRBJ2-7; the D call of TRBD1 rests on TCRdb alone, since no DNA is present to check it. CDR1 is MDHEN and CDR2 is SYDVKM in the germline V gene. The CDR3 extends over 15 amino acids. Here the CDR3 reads CASSPGQDFTYEQYF. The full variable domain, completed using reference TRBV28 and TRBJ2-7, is DVKVTQSSRYLVKRTGEKVFLECVQDMDHENMFWYRQDPGLGLRLIYFSYDVKMKEKGDIPEGYSVSREKKERFSLILESASTNQTSMYLCASSPGQDFTYEQYFGPGTRLTVT.

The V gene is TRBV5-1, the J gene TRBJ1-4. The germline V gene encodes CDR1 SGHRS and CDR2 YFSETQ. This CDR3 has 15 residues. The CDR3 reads CASSLVLGRGEKLFF.

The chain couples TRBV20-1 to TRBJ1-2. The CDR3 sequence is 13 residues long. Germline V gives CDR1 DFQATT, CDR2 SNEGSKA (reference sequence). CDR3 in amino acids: CSAAFRFNYGYTF.

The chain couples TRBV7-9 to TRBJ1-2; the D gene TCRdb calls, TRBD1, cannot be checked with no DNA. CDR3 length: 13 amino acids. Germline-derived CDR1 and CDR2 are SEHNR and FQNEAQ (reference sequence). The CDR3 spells CASSSGRDYGYTF.

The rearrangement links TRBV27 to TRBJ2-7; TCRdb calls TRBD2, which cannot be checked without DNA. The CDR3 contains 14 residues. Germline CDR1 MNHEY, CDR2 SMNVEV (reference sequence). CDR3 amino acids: CASSLKPGLAGVVF.

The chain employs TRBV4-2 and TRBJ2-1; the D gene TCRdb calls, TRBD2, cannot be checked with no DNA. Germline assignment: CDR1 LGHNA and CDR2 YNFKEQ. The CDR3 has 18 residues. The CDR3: CASSQEGAASGFYNEQFF.

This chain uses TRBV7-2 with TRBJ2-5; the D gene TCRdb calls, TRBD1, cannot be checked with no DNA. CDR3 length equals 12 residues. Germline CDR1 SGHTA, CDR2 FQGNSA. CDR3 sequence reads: CASSYPSETQYF.

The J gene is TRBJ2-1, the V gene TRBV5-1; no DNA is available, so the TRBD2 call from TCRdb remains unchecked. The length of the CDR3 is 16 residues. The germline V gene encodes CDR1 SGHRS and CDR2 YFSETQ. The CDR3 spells CASSSGGDDRGNEQFF.